Listed here are 20 T cell receptor beta chains from one sample, sequenced in a study of blood T cell repertoires in COVID-19. Profiling relied on immunoSEQ multiplex PCR, and the TCRdb table lists in-frame clones only, not all of them. The table includes about 190,000 clones, around 85% detected once. Sequencing was done on a sample of peripheral blood. Every receptor here comes from a man aged 65-85 years with active or convalescent COVID-19.

The chain uses TRBV28 and TRBJ1-1; D is uncertain. The CDR3 loop spans 12 amino acids. The V gene's germline CDR1 is MDHEN and CDR2 SYDVKM. The V gene lost 4 bases and the J gene lost 2 bases, with 5 bases spanning the gap. The CDR3 sequence is CASSSGNTEAFF. The DNA of the CDR3 is TGTGCCAGCAGTTCAGGTAACACTGAAGCTTTCTTT.

Regarding this clone: Distinct nucleotide sequences in the sample also encode this CDR3. V gene TRBV19 combines with J gene TRBJ2-3, with 9 bases lining up with TRBD2. The CDR3 sequence is 16 residues long. V dropped 2 bases and J dropped 0; count of bases not matched to a gene: 3. Per germline, CDR1 LNHDA and CDR2 SQIVND (reference sequence). The CDR3 bases are TGTGCCAGTAGTATACTGGCGGGGGGGAGCACAGATACGCAGTATTTT. This sequence encodes CASSILAGGSTDTQYF.

The V and J genes are TRBV3-1 (or the pseudogene TRBV3-2) and TRBJ1-6; 10 nucleotides match TRBD1. The CDR3 contains 15 residues. The junction had 5 bases not matched to a gene; V was cut back by 2 bases and J by 10 bases. The germline V gene encodes CDR1 LGHDT and CDR2 YNNKEL (reference sequence). DNA for the CDR3: TGTGCCAGCAGCCAACCCGGGACAGGGGAATCACCCCTCCACTTT. Translating it yields CASSQPGTGESPLHF.

The J gene is TRBJ1-4, the V gene TRBV2, with a tentative D call TRBD1 (6 bases). Per the germline V gene, CDR1 is SNHLY and CDR2 is FYNNEI. V was shortened by 3 bases and J by 3 bases, with 20 bases between the two germline ends. CDR3 length equals 18 residues. The CDR3 loop reads CASSDPIYSTGPNEKLFF. In nucleotides, the CDR3 is TGTGCCAGCAGTGACCCGATATATTCGACAGGACCTAATGAAAAACTGTTTTTT.

For the CDR3, the DNA is TGTGCCAGTAGTACCGCGGGAGGTTTTCGGTACGAGCAGTACTTC. This translates into CASSTAGGFRYEQYF. The V and J genes are TRBV19 and TRBJ2-7; 8 nucleotides agree with TRBD2. This CDR3 comprises 15 residues. CDR1 LNHDA and CDR2 SQIVND come from the germline V gene (reference sequence). The V gene end was trimmed by 4 bases and the J gene end by 4 bases; junction bases not matched to a gene: 9. The whole variable domain, remainder taken from reference TRBV19 and TRBJ2-7, is DGGITQSPKYLFRKEGQNVTLSCEQNLNHDAMYWYRQDPGQGLRLIYYSQIVNDFQKGDIAEGYSVSREKKESFPLTVTSAQKNPTAFYLCASSTAGGFRYEQYFGPGTRLTVT.

The J gene is TRBJ1-4, the V gene TRBV7-9; no firm D call. V was cut by 5 bases and J by 6 bases, with 16 bases left in between. Germline V CDR1 and CDR2: SEHNR, FQNEAQ (reference sequence). This CDR3 region has 15 residues. The CDR3 DNA reads as TGTGCCAGCAGCCTTACCGACGGGCGGGATGAAAAACTGTTTTTT. Residues: CASSLTDGRDEKLFF. Full variable domain (remainder filled in from reference TRBV7-9 and TRBJ1-4): DTGVSQNPRHKITKRGQNVTFRCDPISEHNRLYWYRQTLGQGPEFLTYFQNEAQLEKSRLLSDRFSAERPKGSFSTLEIQRTEQGDSAMYLCASSLTDGRDEKLFFGSGTQLSVL.

This sequence joins TRBV15 and TRBJ2-5; TRBD2 agrees at 11 bases. With V trimmed by 0 bases and J by 1 base, 7 bases remained unmatched. Germline V gene lookup returns CDR1 LNHNV and CDR2 YYDKDF (reference sequence). The CDR3 is 18 amino acids. CDR3 protein: CATSRDLLAGGLQETQYF. For the CDR3, the DNA is TGTGCCACCAGCAGAGATCTTCTAGCGGGGGGACTCCAAGAGACCCAGTACTTC.

The rearrangement links TRBV19 to TRBJ1-2, with unresolved D. CDR1 is LNHDA and CDR2 is SQIVND in the germline V gene (reference sequence). This CDR3 contains 13 residues. V was cut by 9 bases and J by 4 bases, with 15 bases left in between. CDR3 nucleotides: TGTGCCAGCGAGGGAGGGATTCGCTATGGCTACACCTTC. It is translated as CASEGGIRYGYTF.

The chain has TRBV28 and TRBJ1-5, with D perhaps TRBD1 (6 bases). Germline CDR1 MDHEN, CDR2 SYDVKM. Between the trimmed V and J ends, which lost 6 bases and 6 bases, there was a span of 15 bases. The CDR3 has 14 amino acids. The DNA for the CDR3 is TGTGCCAGCAGACGACAGGTAGCAGGTCAGCCCCAGCATTTT. Its translation: CASRRQVAGQPQHF.

This clone was detected once. The chain is built from TRBV5-4 and TRBJ1-4, with D tentatively TRBD1 (5 bases). This CDR3 has 13 residues. V was pared by 7 bases and J by 2 bases, with 9 bases between. Germline V CDR1 and CDR2: SGHNT, YYREEE (reference sequence). CDR3 bases: TGTGCCAGCCGGGGGGGGACTAATGAAAAACTGTTTTTT. Residues: CASRGGTNEKLFF.

Of note for this clone: Distinct nucleotide sequences in the sample also encode this CDR3. The chain uses TRBV2 and TRBJ1-4, with D possibly being TRBD1 (5 bases). CDR1 is SNHLY and CDR2 is FYNNEI in the germline V gene. V shed 2 bases and J shed 3 bases, with 10 bases lying between them. CDR3 length: 15 residues. The CDR3 DNA sequence: TGTGCCAGCAGTGAAACGGGGGTGGCTAATGAAAAACTGTTTTTT. Amino acid sequence: CASSETGVANEKLFF.

This chain links TRBV11-3 with TRBJ1-6; 10 nucleotides agree with TRBD1. Germline CDR1 SGHNT, CDR2 YENEEA. V shed 5 bases, J shed 5 bases, and the junction held 3 bases outside the gene matches. The CDR3 loop spans 15 amino acids. CDR3: CASSEGTGDNSPLHF. CDR3 nucleotides: TGTGCCAGCAGCGAGGGGACAGGGGATAATTCACCCCTCCACTTT.

In this sample, this clone turned up once. The genes are TRBV7-9 and TRBJ2-3; the match to TRBD2 covers 10 bases. The CDR3 length is 15 residues. The ends lost 6 bases at V and 1 base at J; junction bases unmatched: 4. The germline CDR1 and CDR2 sequences are SEHNR and FQNEAQ (reference sequence). The CDR3 DNA is TGTGCCAGCAGTCGAGGGACTAGCGGCACAGATACGCAGTATTTT. Protein product: CASSRGTSGTDTQYF.

The V call is TRBV3-1 (or the pseudogene TRBV3-2), the J call TRBJ1-2; 7 positions agree with TRBD1. After removal of 0 bases from V and 5 bases from J, the junction contained 18 bases not matched to a gene. Germline lookup yields CDR1 LGHDT and CDR2 YNNKEL (reference sequence). The CDR3 contains 19 residues. CDR3 DNA: TGTGCCAGCAGCCAAGATAATGGATCTGGAGGGGGCTTCGGGTATGGCTACACCTTC. Encoded protein: CASSQDNGSGGGFGYGYTF.

The chain combines TRBV4-2 with TRBJ1-6; 9 bases line up with TRBD1. V gave up 1 base and J gave up 7 bases; unmatched junction bases: 2. The CDR3 loop spans 15 amino acids. CDR1 and CDR2 from the germline V gene are LGHNA and YNFKEQ. The CDR3 nucleotides are TGTGCCAGCAGCCAAGGGGACAGGGCAAATTCACCCCTCCACTTT. Amino acids: CASSQGDRANSPLHF.

This clone was found once. CDR3 sequence: CASSLSAVYEQYF. The CDR3 coding sequence is TGTGCCAGCAGTTTATCCGCGGTCTACGAGCAGTACTTC. V and J are TRBV28 and TRBJ2-7, with no clear D. V was pared by 1 base and J by 3 bases, with 7 bases between. Per the germline V gene, CDR1 is MDHEN and CDR2 is SYDVKM. CDR3 length: 13 amino acids.

The chain joins TRBV6-5 to TRBJ2-7; D gene uncertain. V was pared by 0 bases and J by 3 bases, with 9 bases between. Germline-derived CDR1 and CDR2 are MNHEY and SVGAGI. The CDR3 runs 14 residues. The CDR3 loop reads CASSYSIQDYEQYF. The CDR3 DNA follows: TGTGCCAGCAGTTACTCGATTCAGGACTACGAGCAGTACTTC.

The chain joins TRBV5-1 to TRBJ1-3; no definite D call. Germline assignment: CDR1 SGHRS and CDR2 YFSETQ. With 4 bases removed from V and 0 bases from J, the gap between germline ends came to 11 bases. CDR3 size: 15 residues. The CDR3 is CASSTGSYSGNTIYF. The CDR3, as DNA: TGCGCCAGCAGCACCGGGTCCTACTCTGGAAACACCATATATTTT. The full variable domain, in which reference TRBV5-1 and TRBJ1-3 provide the parts outside the CDR3, is KAGVTQTPRYLIKTRGQQVTLSCSPISGHRSVSWYQQTPGQGLQFLFEYFSETQRNKGNFPGRFSGRQFSNSRSEMNVSTLELGDSALYLCASSTGSYSGNTIYFGEGSWLTVV.

J is TRBJ1-6 and V is TRBV6-5; D is undetermined. This CDR3 region has 15 residues. The V and J ends lost 0 bases and 10 bases respectively, with 13 bases between them. CDR1 and CDR2 from the germline V gene are MNHEY and SVGAGI. CDR3 nucleotide sequence: TGTGCCAGCAGTTACTCGACTACCCCGGGGTCACCCCTCCACTTT. It yields the protein CASSYSTTPGSPLHF.

V gene TRBV6-2 or TRBV6-3 combines with J gene TRBJ2-1, with D perhaps TRBD2 (5 bases). V dropped 2 bases and J dropped 7 bases, with 21 bases sitting between them. This CDR3 contains 17 residues. The germline V gene encodes CDR1 MNHEY and CDR2 SVGEGT. The CDR3: CASSYRPGNNFVNEQFF. CDR3 DNA sequence: TGTGCCAGCAGTTACCGGCCGGGAAACAATTTCGTTAATGAGCAGTTCTTC.